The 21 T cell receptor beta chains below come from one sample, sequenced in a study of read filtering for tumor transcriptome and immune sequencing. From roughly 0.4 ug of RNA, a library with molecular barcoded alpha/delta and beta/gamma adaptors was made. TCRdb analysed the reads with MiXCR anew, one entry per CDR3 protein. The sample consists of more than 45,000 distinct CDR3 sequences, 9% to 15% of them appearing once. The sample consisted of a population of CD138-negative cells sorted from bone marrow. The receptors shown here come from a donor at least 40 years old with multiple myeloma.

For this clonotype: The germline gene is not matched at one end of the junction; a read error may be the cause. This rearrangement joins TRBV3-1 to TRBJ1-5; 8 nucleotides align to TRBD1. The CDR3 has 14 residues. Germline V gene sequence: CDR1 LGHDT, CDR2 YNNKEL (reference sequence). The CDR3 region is CASSPDRGDQPQHF. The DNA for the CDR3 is TGTGCCAGCAGCCCCGACAGGGGAGATCAGCCCCAGCATTTC.

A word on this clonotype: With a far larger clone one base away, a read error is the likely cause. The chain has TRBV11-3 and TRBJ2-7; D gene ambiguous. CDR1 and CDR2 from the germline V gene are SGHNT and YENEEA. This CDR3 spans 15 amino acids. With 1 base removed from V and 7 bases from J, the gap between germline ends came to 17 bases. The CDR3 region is CASSLGRSPYNEQYF. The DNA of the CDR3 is TGTGCCAGCAGCTTAGGCCGCAGTCCCTACAATGAGCAGTACTTC.

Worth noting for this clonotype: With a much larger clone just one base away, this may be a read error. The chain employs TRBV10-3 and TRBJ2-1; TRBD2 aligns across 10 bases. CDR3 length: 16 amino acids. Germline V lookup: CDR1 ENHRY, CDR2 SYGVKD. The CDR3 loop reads CAISESLAGVYNEQSF. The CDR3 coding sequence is TGTGCCATCAGTGAGTCTCTAGCGGGGGTCTACAATGAGCAGTCCTTC.

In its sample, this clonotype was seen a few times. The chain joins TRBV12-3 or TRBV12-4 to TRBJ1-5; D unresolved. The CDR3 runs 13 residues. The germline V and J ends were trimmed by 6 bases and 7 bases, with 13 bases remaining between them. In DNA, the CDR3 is TGTGCCAGCAGCTCTTTTAGGGCGCAGCCCCAGCATTTT. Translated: CASSSFRAQPQHF.

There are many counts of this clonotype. CDR3 coding DNA: TGTGCCAGTAGTGTCCGGGAAAGGATTCTTGGGGGGGTGGGTGAGCAGTTCTTC. Translation: CASSVRERILGGVGEQFF. This chain joins TRBV19 and TRBJ2-1, with TRBD2 matching 7 bases. J gave up 9 bases and V 5 bases, and 22 bases lay outside the gene matches. The CDR3 is made up of 18 amino acids. The germline V gene encodes CDR1 LNHDA and CDR2 SQIVND (reference sequence).

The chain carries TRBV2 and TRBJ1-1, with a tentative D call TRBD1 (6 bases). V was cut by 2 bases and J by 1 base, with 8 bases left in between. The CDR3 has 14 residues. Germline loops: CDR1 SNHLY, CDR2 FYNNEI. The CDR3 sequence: CASSEWGANTEAFF. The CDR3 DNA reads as TGTGCCAGCAGTGAATGGGGGGCGAACACTGAAGCTTTCTTT.

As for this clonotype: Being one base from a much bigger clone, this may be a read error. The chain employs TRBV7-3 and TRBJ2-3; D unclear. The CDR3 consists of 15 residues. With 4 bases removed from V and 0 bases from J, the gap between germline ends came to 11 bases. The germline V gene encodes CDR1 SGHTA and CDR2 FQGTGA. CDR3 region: CASSYTPTSTDTQYF. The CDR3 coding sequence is TGTGCCAGCAGCTATACACCTACGAGCACAGATACGCAGTATTTT.

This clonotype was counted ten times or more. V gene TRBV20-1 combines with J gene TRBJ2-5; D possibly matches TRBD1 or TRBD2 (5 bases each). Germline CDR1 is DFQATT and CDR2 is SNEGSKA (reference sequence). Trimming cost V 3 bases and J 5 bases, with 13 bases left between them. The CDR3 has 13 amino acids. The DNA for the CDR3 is TGCAGTGCTAGGTGGGGGTCATTGGAGACCCAGTACTTC. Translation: CSARWGSLETQYF.

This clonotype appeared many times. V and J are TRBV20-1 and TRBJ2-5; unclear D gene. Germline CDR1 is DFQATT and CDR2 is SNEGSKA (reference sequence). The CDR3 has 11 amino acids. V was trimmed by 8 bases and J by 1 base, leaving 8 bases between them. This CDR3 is CSPLIQETQYF. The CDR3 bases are TGCAGTCCCCTAATCCAAGAGACCCAGTACTTC.

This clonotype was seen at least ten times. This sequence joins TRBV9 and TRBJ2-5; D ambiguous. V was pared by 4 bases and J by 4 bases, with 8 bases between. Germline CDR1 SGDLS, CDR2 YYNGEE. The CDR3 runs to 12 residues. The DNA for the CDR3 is TGTGCCAGCAGCCCTCTTGGAGAGACCCAGTACTTC. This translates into CASSPLGETQYF.

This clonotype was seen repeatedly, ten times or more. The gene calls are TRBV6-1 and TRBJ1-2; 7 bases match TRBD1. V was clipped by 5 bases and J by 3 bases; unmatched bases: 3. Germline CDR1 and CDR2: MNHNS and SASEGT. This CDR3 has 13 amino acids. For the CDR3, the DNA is TGTGCCAGCAGTCGACAGGGTGACTATGGCTACACCTTC. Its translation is CASSRQGDYGYTF.

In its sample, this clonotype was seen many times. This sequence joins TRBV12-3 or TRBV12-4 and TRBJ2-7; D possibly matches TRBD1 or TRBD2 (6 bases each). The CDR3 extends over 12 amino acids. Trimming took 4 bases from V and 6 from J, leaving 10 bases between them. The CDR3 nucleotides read TGTGCCAGCAGTTGGGGGCGGGGCGAGCAGTACTTC. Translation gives CASSWGRGEQYF.

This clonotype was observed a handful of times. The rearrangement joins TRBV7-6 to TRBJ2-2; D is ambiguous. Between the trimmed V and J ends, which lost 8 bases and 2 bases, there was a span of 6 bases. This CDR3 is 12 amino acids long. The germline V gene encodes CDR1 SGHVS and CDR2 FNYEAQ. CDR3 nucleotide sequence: TGTGCCAGCGGCCAAAACACCGGGGAGCTGTTTTTT. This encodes CASGQNTGELFF.

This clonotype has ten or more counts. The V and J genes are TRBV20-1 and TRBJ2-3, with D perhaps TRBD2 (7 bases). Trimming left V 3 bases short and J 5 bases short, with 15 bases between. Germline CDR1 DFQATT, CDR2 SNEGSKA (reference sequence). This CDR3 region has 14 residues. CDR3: CSASFGGREDTQYF. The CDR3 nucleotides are TGCAGTGCTAGTTTCGGGGGGCGTGAAGATACGCAGTATTTT.

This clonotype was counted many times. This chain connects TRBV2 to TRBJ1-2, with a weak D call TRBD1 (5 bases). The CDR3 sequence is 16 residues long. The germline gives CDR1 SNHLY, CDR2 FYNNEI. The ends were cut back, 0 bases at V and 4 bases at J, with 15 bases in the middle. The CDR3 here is CASSEAQIGTLYGYTF. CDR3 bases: TGTGCCAGCAGTGAAGCGCAAATTGGGACGCTCTATGGCTACACCTTC.

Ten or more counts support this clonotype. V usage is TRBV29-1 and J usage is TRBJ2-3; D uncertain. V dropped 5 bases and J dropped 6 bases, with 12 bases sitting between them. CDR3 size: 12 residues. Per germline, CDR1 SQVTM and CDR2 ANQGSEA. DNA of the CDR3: TGCAGCGTTAAAGTTTCAGGTGATACGCAGTATTTT. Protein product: CSVKVSGDTQYF.

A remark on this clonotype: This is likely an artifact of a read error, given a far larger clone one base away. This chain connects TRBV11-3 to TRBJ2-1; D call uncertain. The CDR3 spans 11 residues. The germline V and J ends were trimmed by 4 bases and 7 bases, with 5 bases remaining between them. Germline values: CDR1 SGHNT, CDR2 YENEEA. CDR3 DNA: TGTGCCAGCAGCTCATGGAATGAGCAGTTCTTC. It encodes CASSSWNEQFF.

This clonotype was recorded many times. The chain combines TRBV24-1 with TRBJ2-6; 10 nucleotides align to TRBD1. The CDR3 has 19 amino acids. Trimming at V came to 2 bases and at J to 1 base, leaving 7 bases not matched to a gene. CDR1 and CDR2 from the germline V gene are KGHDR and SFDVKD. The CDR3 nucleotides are TGTGCCACCAGTGATTCGTACGGGACAGGGGTATCTGGGGCCAACGTCCTGACTTTC. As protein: CATSDSYGTGVSGANVLTF.

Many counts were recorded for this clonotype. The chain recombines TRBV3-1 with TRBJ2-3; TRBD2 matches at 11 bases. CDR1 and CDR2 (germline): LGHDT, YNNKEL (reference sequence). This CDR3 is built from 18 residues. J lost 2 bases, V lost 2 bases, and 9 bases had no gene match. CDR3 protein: CASSQTNLAGGLTDTQYF. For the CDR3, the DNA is TGTGCCAGCAGCCAAACTAACTTAGCGGGGGGGCTCACAGATACGCAGTATTTT.

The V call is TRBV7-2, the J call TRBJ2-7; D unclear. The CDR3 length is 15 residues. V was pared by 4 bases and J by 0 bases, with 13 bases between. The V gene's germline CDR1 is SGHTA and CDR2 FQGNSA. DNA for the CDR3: TGTGCCAGCAGCTCATTCCACGGACCCTCCTACGAGCAGTACTTC. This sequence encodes CASSSFHGPSYEQYF.

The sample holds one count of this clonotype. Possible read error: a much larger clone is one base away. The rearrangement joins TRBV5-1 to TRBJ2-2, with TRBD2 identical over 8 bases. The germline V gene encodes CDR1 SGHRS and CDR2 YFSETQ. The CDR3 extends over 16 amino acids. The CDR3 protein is CACSFSGAANTGELFF. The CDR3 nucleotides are TGCGCCTGCAGCTTTAGCGGGGCCGCGAACACCGGGGAGCTGTTTTTT. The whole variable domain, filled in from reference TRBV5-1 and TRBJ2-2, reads KAGVTQTPRYLIKTRGQQVTLSCSPISGHRSVSWYQQTPGQGLQFLFEYFSETQRNKGNFPGRFSGRQFSNSRSEMNVSTLELGDSALYLCACSFSGAANTGELFFGEGSRLTVL.